The source of this TCR beta chain is a study of regulatory T cells in long-lasting Graves disease. For this clonotype: One base away lies a much larger clone, so this may be a sequencing read error.

The sample's time point: newly diagnosed GD, antithyroid drugs for less than 3 months. The TCR library was made from RNA that had been extracted from PBMCs in TRIzol. In each case, Graves' disease was diagnosed per American Thyroid Association guidelines. Arm-PCR of CDR3 regions and iRepertoire HTBI primers were the basis on which TCR beta libraries were built. As originally analysed: Looking across samples, the authors found some 60 TRBV and 14 to 15 TRBJ segments. One entry per CDR3 protein results from TCRdb running MiXCR on the multiplex PCR reads. TCRdb's processing, not the authors', yielded these V and J calls. The sample lists roughly 250,000 distinct CDR3 sequences, under 20% seen once, with around 15% in the top ten. The CDR3 sequence is 16 residues long. Germline CDR1 is SGHRS and CDR2 is YFSETQ. V trimming: 5 bases; J trimming: 5 bases; junction bases outside the gene matches: 11. These same records also appear under a second study, on T cells in Graves' hyperthyroidism and ophthalmopathy. That study adds: Blood also held most thyroid clonotypes expanded beyond 0.001.

The material sequenced was peripheral blood mononuclear cells (PBMCs), taken at new diagnosis, from a patient treated with antithyroid drugs. The sequence came from a woman aged 30 to 39 with Graves disease. V and J are TRBV5-1 and TRBJ2-5; 11 bases are a match to TRBD2. CDR3 protein: CASRRVAGGPQETQYF. DNA of the CDR3: TGCGCCAGCAGGCGTGTAGCGGGGGGGCCGCAGGAGACCCAGTACTTC.